This T cell receptor (beta chain) was captured in a study of blood T cell repertoires in COVID-19. Overall study: Acute and convalescent COVID-19 specimens originated in the United States, Italy and Spain. Sources were T cells, B-cell-depleted T cells, or PBMCs; the material itself was cDNA or gDNA.

As handled by the study authors: Reference gene primer amplification in the assay estimated nucleated cell counts. Sequencing was performed with immunoSEQ multiplex PCR; in TCRdb, only in-frame clones are kept and a portion is missing. The DNA was the basis for D and trimming; V, J and clone size are from that table. The sample has 210,000 or so clones; about 83% are singletons. This CDR3 contains 15 residues. CDR1 and CDR2 from the germline V gene are LNHNV and YYDKDF (reference sequence). The V gene end was trimmed by 3 bases and the J gene end by 6 bases; junction bases not matched to a gene: 9. The TCR was taken from a woman between 65 and 79 years old with active or convalescent COVID-19. Sequenced sample: peripheral blood. This rearrangement joins TRBV15 to TRBJ2-3, with TRBD1 matching over 7 bases. This chain's CDR3 is CATSRARGGGDTQYF. CDR3 in DNA: TGTGCCACCAGCAGGGCCAGAGGGGGCGGCGATACGCAGTATTTT.